The entry that follows covers one T cell receptor beta chain sequence. What it binds is not known. Alongside a J-beta primer mix, a sample-barcoded 5' primer served in a second PCR lasting roughly 7 to 12 cycles. A template-switch adaptor with 12 random nucleotides tagged each cDNA molecule. One entry per CDR3 protein results from TCRdb running MiXCR on the 5' RACE reads. Among around 780,000 distinct CDR3 sequences listed, around three fifths were seen once. The data belong to a study of blood T cells in healthy people across ages. General study results and limits: The unsorted PBMCs prevented any conclusive comparison of naive versus antigen-experienced cells.

The CDR3 covers 15 residues. V dropped 3 bases and J dropped 3 bases, with 12 bases sitting between them. CDR1 MDHEN and CDR2 SYDVKM come from the germline V gene. Each donor gave 9 to 10 milliliters of peripheral blood. Every sample yielded at least 6.5 million isolated PBMCs. The sequence was obtained from a man aged 35 to 55 in good health. The sequencing input was blood. The V and J genes are TRBV28 and TRBJ2-4; tentatively, D is TRBD2 (7 bases). The CDR3 sequence is CASSFRGGDKNIQYF. In DNA form, the CDR3 reads TGTGCCAGCAGTTTCAGGGGAGGGGACAAAAACATTCAGTACTTC.